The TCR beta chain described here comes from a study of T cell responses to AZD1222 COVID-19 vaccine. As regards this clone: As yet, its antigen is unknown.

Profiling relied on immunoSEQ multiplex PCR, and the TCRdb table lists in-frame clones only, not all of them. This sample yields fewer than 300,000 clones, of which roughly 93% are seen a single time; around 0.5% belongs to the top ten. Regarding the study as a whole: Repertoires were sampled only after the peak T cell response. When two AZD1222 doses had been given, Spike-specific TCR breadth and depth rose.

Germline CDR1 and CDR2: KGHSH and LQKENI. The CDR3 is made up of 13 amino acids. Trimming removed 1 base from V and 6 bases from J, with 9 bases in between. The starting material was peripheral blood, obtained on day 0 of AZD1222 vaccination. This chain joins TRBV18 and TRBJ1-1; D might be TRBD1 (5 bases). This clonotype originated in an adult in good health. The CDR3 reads CASSPLGTPEAFF. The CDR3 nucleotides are TGTGCCAGCTCACCACTAGGGACCCCTGAAGCTTTCTTT.